Following are 2 T cell receptor beta chains from one sample sequenced in a study of blood T cell repertoires in COVID-19. Profiling relied on immunoSEQ multiplex PCR, and the TCRdb table lists in-frame clones only, not all of them. This table holds about 350,000 clones, more than 70% found once. The sequencing input was peripheral blood. These TCRs come from a woman between 55 and 75 years old with COVID-19, enrolled during active disease.

In this sample, this clone turned up once. V usage is TRBV3-1 (or the pseudogene TRBV3-2) and J usage is TRBJ2-7; D gene unclear. The V gene's germline CDR1 is LGHDT and CDR2 YNNKEL (reference sequence). Trimming left V 3 bases short and J 7 bases short, with 10 bases between. This CDR3 is built from 12 residues. The CDR3 DNA follows: TGTGCCAGCAGCCATCTGCGTGGTGAGCAGTACTTC. Translation: CASSHLRGEQYF.

Worth noting for this clone: Other DNA sequences in the sample encode the same CDR3. The V call is TRBV6-5, the J call TRBJ1-5, with unresolved D. CDR1 and CDR2 from the germline V gene are MNHEY and SVGAGI. Between the trimmed V and J ends, which lost 0 bases and 0 bases, there was a span of 3 bases. The CDR3 consists of 14 residues. The CDR3 sequence is CASSYSSSNQPQHF. The CDR3 region has the DNA TGTGCCAGCAGTTACTCCAGTAGCAATCAGCCCCAGCATTTT.